This section outlines one T cell receptor (beta chain) sequence together with its context. The CDR3 covers 14 residues. Trimming took 1 base from V and 3 from J, leaving 6 bases between them. Looked up from germline, CDR1 is SEHNR and CDR2 is FQNEAQ (reference sequence). This record belongs to a study of control samples from healthy donors and cancer patients. Sequenced by immunoSEQ multiplex PCR; TCRdb stores in-frame clones only, minus some. This table holds more than 60,000 clones, around nine tenths found once. Sequences were obtained from PBMCs. The clonotype comes from a woman in her 50s with colorectal cancer. The chain uses TRBV7-9 and TRBJ1-4; the D gene is possibly TRBD1 (6 bases). CDR3 region: CASSLEGANEKLFF. The CDR3 DNA follows: TGTGCCAGCAGCTTAGAGGGGGCTAATGAAAAACTGTTTTTT.